The rows below give T cell receptor beta chains drawn from one sample of a study of T cell changes during pregnancy in multiple sclerosis. The method was immunoSEQ multiplex PCR; TCRdb's version includes in-frame clones alone and lacks a portion of them. The repertoire has about 89,000 clones, approximately 94% of them found once; the top ten carry more than 0.8%. The sample was peripheral blood, taken in the third trimester of pregnancy. The receptors were sampled from a female donor with multiple sclerosis, enrolled in a pregnancy study. Each CDR3 is given with its conserved first and last residue. The D gene is left open where the match is weak. Expanded clones get a size class; other rows say once, few or many, or leave the size out.

NA,TRBV4-1,TRBJ2-3,NA,TGCGCCAGCAGCCAGTCCCAGGGCCCGCTTGACACAGATACGCAGTATTTT,CASSQSQGPLDTDTQYF
TRBD1,TRBV7-9,TRBJ2-3,NA,TGTGCCAGCAGCTTCTCGATCGGGGACAGGGGTAGAGATACGCAGTATTTT,CASSFSIGDRGRDTQYF
NA,TRBV13,TRBJ2-1,NA,TGTGCCAGCAGCTTAGAAGGCGGCCTTAGGGGTGATGAGCAGTTCTTC,CASSLEGGLRGDEQFF
NA,TRBV28,TRBJ2-7,NA,TGTGCCAGCAGTTCTCTCTCCTACGAGCAGTACTTC,CASSSLSYEQYF
NA,TRBV4-1,TRBJ2-1,NA,TGCGCCAGCAGCCAAGTCTTTAACAATGAGCAGTTCTTC,CASSQVFNNEQFF
NA,TRBV27,TRBJ1-3,NA,TGTGCCAGCAGTCCACAGGCTAACTCTGGAAACACCATATATTTT,CASSPQANSGNTIYF
TRBD2,TRBV19,TRBJ2-2,NA,TGTGCCAGTAGTATAGCTCCAGCGGGAGGGCCCGGGGAGCTGTTTTTT,CASSIAPAGGPGELFF
NA,TRBV5-4,TRBJ1-2,NA,TGTGCCAGTTCGTTGATAGGGGTCGACTATGGCTACACCTTC,CASSLIGVDYGYTF
NA,TRBV4-1,TRBJ2-1,few,TGCGCCAGCAGCCATCTAATTATGGGGGGATTCAAATTAAATGAGCAGTTCTTC,CASSHLIMGGFKLNEQFF
TRBD2,TRBV4-3,TRBJ2-1,NA,TGCGCCAGCAGCCAAGATCGGGCGGGAGGATACAATGAGCAGTTCTTC,CASSQDRAGGYNEQFF